This T cell receptor beta chain derives from a study of OX40 agonist ivuxolimab in advanced cancers. This table comes from immunoSEQ multiplex PCR, and its TCRdb copy is limited to in-frame clones, with some not included. This sample has nearly 60,000 clones, with roughly four fifths found just once. CDR1 is SGHAT and CDR2 is FQNNGV in the germline V gene. With 5 bases clipped from V and 8 bases from J, the junction kept 10 bases outside the gene matches. The CDR3 totals 14 residues. The input for sequencing was CD4+ or CD8+ T cells sorted from blood, taken in a trial of the OX40 agonist ivuxolimab. The chain combines TRBV11-2 with TRBJ2-3, with 7 nucleotides matching TRBD1. The TCR comes from an adult with an advanced solid tumor such as melanoma, head and neck, liver or kidney cancer. CDR3 DNA: TGTGCCAGCAGCGCCAACAGGGGCCGAGGTACGCAGTATTTT. This codes for CASSANRGRGTQYF.